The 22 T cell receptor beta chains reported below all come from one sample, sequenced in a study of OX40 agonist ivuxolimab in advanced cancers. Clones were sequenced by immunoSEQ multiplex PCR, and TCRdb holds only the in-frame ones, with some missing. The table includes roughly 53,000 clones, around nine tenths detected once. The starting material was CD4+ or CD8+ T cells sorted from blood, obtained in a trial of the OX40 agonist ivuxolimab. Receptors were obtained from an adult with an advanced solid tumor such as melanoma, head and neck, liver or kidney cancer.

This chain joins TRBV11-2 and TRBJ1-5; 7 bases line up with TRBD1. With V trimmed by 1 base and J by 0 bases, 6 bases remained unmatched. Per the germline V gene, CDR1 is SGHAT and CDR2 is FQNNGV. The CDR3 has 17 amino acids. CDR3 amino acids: CASSLGDSSYSNQPQHF. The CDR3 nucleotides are TGTGCCAGCAGCTTAGGGGACAGCTCCTATAGCAATCAGCCCCAGCATTTT.

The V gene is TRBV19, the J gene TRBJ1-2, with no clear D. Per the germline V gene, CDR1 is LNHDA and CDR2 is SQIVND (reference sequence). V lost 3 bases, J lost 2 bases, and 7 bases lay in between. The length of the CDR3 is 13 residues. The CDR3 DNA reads TGTGCCAGTAGTATGGTCCGGAACTATGGCTACACCTTC. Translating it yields CASSMVRNYGYTF. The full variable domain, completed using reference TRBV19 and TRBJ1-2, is DGGITQSPKYLFRKEGQNVTLSCEQNLNHDAMYWYRQDPGQGLRLIYYSQIVNDFQKGDIAEGYSVSREKKESFPLTVTSAQKNPTAFYLCASSMVRNYGYTFGSGTRLTVV.

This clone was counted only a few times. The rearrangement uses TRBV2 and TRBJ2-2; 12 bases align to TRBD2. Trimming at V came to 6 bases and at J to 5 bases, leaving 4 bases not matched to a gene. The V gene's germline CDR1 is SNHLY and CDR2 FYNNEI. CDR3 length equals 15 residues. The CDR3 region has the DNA TGTGCCAGCAGCTCTAGCGGGGGGGCGACCGGGGAGCTGTTTTTT. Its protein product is CASSSSGGATGELFF.

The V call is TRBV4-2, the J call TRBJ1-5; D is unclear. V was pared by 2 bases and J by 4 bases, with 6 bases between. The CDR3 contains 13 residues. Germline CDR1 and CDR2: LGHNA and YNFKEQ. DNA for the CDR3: TGTGCCAGCAGCCAAACCACAAATCAGCCCCAGCATTTT. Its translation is CASSQTTNQPQHF.

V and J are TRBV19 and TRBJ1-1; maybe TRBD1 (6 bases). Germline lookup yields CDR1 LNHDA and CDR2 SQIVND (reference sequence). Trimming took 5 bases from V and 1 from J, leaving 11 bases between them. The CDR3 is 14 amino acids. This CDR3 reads CASSPQQGNTEAFF. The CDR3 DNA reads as TGTGCCAGTAGTCCCCAACAGGGGAACACTGAAGCTTTCTTT.

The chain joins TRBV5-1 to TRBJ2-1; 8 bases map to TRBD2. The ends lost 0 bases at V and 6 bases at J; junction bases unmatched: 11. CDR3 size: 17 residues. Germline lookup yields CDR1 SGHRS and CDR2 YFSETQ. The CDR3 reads CASSLVGRGGSFNEQFF. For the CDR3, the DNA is TGCGCCAGCAGCTTGGTGGGGCGCGGGGGGAGTTTCAATGAGCAGTTCTTC.

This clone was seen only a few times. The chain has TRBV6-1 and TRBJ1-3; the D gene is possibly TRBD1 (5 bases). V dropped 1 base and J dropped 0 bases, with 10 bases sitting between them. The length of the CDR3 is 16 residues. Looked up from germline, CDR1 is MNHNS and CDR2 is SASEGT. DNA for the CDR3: TGTGCCAGCAGTGAAGGATGGGGGAGCTCTGGAAACACCATATATTTT. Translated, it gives CASSEGWGSSGNTIYF.

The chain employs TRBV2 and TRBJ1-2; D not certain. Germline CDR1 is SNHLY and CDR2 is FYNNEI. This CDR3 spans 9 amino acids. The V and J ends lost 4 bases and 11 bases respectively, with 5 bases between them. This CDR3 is CASSGPYTF. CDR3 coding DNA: TGTGCCAGCAGTGGCCCGTACACCTTC.

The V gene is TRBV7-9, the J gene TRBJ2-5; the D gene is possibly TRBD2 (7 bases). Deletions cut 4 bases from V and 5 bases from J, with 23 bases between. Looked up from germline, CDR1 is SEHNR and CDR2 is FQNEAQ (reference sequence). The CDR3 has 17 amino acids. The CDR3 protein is CASSSLGGGWTGETQYF. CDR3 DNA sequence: TGTGCCAGCAGCTCCCTCGGCGGGGGCTGGACGGGGGAGACCCAGTACTTC.

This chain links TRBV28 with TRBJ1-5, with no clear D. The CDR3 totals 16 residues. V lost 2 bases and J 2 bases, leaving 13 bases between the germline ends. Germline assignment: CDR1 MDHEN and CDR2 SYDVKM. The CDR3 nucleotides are TGTGCCAGCAGTTTACTGGCGGAGTGGGGCAATCAGCCCCAGCATTTT. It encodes CASSLLAEWGNQPQHF.

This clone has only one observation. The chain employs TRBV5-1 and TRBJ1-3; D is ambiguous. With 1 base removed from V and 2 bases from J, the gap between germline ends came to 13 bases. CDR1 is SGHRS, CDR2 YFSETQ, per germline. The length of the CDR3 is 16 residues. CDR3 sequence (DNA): TGCGCCAGCAGCTTGCGCCAGACGACTACTGGAAACACCATATATTTT. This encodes CASSLRQTTTGNTIYF. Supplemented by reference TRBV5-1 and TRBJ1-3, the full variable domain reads KAGVTQTPRYLIKTRGQQVTLSCSPISGHRSVSWYQQTPGQGLQFLFEYFSETQRNKGNFPGRFSGRQFSNSRSEMNVSTLELGDSALYLCASSLRQTTTGNTIYFGEGSWLTVV.

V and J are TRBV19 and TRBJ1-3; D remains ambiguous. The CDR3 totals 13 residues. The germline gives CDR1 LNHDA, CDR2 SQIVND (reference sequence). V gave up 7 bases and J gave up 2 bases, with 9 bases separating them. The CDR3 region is CASMHRPGNTIYF. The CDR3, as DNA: TGTGCCAGTATGCACAGACCTGGAAACACCATATATTTT.

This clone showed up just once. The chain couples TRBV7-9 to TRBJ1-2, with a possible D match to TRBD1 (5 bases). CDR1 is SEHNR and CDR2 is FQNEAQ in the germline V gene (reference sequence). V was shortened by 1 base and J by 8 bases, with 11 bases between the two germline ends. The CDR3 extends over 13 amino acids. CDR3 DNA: TGTGCCAGCAGCTTAGTTGAGGGACGGGGCTACACCTTC. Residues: CASSLVEGRGYTF.

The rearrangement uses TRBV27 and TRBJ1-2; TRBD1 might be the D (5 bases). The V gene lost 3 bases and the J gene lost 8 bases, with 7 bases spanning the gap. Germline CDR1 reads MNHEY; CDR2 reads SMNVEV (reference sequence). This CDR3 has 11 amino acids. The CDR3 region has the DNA TGTGCCAGCAGTTTGAGGGGCGGCTACACCTTC. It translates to CASSLRGGYTF.

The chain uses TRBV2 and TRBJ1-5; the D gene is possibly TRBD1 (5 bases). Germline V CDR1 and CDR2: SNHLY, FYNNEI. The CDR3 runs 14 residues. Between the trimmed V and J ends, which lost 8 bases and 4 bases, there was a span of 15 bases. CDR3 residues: CASAPGTSNQPQHF. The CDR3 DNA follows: TGTGCCAGCGCCCCCGGGACTTCGAATCAGCCCCAGCATTTT.

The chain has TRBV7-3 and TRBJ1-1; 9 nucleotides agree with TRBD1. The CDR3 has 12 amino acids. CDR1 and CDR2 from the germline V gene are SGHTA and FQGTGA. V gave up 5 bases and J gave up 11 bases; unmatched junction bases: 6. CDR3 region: CASSENRGHAFF. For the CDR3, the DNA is TGTGCCAGCAGCGAAAACAGGGGGCACGCTTTCTTT.

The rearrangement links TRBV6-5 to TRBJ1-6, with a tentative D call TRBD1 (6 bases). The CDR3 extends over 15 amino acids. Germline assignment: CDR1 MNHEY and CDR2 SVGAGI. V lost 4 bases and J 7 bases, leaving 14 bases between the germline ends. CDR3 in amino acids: CASSSAGQGNSPLHF. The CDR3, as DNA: TGTGCCAGCAGTTCCGCGGGACAAGGAAATTCACCCCTCCACTTT.

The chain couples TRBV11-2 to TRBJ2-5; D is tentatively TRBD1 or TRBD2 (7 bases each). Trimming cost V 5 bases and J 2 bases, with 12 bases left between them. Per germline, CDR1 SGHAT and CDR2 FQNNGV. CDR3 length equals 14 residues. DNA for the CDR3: TGTGCCAGCAGCCAGGGGGGGCAGCAAGAGACCCAGTACTTC. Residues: CASSQGGQQETQYF. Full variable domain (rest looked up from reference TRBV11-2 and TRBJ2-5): EAGVAQSPRYKIIEKRQSVAFWCNPISGHATLYWYQQILGQGPKLLIQFQNNGVVDDSQLPKDRFSAERLKGVDSTLKIQPAKLEDSAVYLCASSQGGQQETQYFGPGTRLLVL.

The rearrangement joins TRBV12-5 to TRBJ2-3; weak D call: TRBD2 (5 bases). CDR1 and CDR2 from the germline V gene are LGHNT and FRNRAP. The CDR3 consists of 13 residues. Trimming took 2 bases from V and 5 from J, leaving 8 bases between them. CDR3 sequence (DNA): TGTGCTAGTGGTTTGACGGGGAAAGATACGCAGTATTTT. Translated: CASGLTGKDTQYF.

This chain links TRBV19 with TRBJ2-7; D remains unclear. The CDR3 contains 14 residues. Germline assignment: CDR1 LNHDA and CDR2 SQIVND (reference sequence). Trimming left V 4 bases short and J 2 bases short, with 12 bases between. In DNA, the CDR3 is TGTGCCAGTAGTAGCACACTTCCCCCCTACGAGCAGTACTTC. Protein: CASSSTLPPYEQYF.

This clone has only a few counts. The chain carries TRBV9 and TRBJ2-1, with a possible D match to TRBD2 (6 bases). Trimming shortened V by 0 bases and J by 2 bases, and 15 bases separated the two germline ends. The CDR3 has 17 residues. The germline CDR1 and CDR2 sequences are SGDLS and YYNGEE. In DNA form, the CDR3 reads TGTGCCAGCAGCGTAGGAGGGTACCGGGAGACCTACAATGAGCAGTTCTTC. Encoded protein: CASSVGGYRETYNEQFF.

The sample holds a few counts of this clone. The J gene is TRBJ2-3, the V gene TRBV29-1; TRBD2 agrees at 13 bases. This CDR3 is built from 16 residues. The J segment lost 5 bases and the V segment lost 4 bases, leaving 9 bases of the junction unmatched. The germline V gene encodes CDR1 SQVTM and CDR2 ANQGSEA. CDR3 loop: CSVGGLAGENLDTQYF. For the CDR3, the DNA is TGCAGCGTTGGTGGACTAGCGGGAGAAAATCTAGATACGCAGTATTTT.